The rows below give T cell receptor beta chains drawn from one sample of a study of T cell repertoires in cytomegalovirus infection. These receptors lack a known antigen. TCRdb called the reads again in MiXCR, with one record for every CDR3 protein. The sample carries 54,000 or so distinct CDR3 sequences, 25% to 40% recorded once. Sequenced: PBMCs, sequenced either directly or after in vitro stimulation (not recorded which). The receptors derive from a human donor in good health (CMV status not recorded). Some clones in this sample may be carry-over from other donors' samples. The conserved cysteine and the conserved F or W are not part of the CDR3 here. A D gene is named only where the DNA matches it firmly.

CDR3	D	V	J
ASSLPTYEQY	-	TRBV11-1	TRBJ2-7
ASIAPSPLH	-	TRBV19	TRBJ1-6
ASSPLTAGGDYGYT	TRBD1	TRBV7-2	TRBJ1-2
ASSTGTHQTQY	-	TRBV19	TRBJ2-3
ASTQRGGTRNQPQH	-	TRBV19	TRBJ1-5
ASSADWATSYNEQF	-	TRBV9	TRBJ2-1
ASISRRGMETQY	-	TRBV6-2/TRBV6-3	TRBJ2-5
ASTPRTGPYYNEQF	TRBD1	TRBV12-3/TRBV12-4	TRBJ2-1
ASSQGGGDRGYEQY	TRBD1	TRBV4-3	TRBJ2-7
ASSLDTSYEQY	-	TRBV7-2	TRBJ2-7
ASSFRNQPQH	-	TRBV7-4	TRBJ1-5
AISETAIRHAYNEQF	-	TRBV10-3	TRBJ2-1
ASSPDRTNQPQH	-	TRBV28	TRBJ1-5
ASSLLAGGEQF	TRBD2	TRBV5-3	TRBJ2-1
ASSSSGPRNEQF	-	TRBV6-6	TRBJ2-1
ASSSLGADPYEQY	-	TRBV6-1	TRBJ2-7
SVPAQGVAGELF	TRBD1	TRBV29-1	TRBJ2-2
ASRSPGRECEKLF	-	TRBV12-2	TRBJ1-4
SVGAGQGSYGYT	-	TRBV20-1	TRBJ1-2
ASKKSGPGAGQY	-	TRBV19	TRBJ2-7
ASSLTRLRNTGELF	-	TRBV7-9	TRBJ2-2
ASTPTVDFRAPGANVLT	-	TRBV5-6	TRBJ2-6
ASREERGRDTQY	TRBD2	TRBV5-7	TRBJ2-3
ASREQGGDYGYT	-	TRBV5-1	TRBJ1-2
ASSWTGTYNEQF	TRBD1	TRBV5-1	TRBJ2-1
ASSPNRDTEAF	-	TRBV18	TRBJ1-1
ASSRGRDQYSNQPQQ	-	TRBV6-6	TRBJ1-5
ASSPQAGELF	-	TRBV7-9	TRBJ2-2
ASSLRGEAF	-	TRBV12-3/TRBV12-4	TRBJ1-1
ASSIGSGTVFNQPQH	TRBD1	TRBV19	TRBJ1-5